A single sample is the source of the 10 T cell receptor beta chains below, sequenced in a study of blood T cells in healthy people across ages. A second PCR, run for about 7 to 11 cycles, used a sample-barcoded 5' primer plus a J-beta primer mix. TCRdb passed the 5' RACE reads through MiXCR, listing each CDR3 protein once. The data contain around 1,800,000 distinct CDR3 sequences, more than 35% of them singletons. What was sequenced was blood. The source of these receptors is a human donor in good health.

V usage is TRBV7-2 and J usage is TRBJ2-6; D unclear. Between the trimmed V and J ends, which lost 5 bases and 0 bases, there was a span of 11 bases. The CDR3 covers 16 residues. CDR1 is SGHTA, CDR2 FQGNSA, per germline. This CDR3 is CASSKADNSGANVLTF. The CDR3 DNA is TGTGCCAGCAGCAAGGCTGACAACTCTGGGGCCAACGTCCTGACTTTC.

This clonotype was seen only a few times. The CDR3 reads CASSLNGGGRSYEQYF. For the CDR3, the DNA is TGCGCCAGCAGCTTGAATGGGGGCGGACGCTCCTACGAGCAGTACTTC. V gene TRBV5-1 combines with J gene TRBJ2-7; D perhaps matches TRBD1 (6 bases). CDR3 length: 16 amino acids. V was trimmed by 1 base and J by 0 bases, leaving 14 bases between them. Germline V CDR1 and CDR2: SGHRS, YFSETQ.

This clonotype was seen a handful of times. The CDR3 here is CASSYSSGEQPNEQFF. The DNA for the CDR3 is TGTGCCAGCAGTTACTCAAGCGGGGAGCAGCCCAATGAGCAGTTCTTC. This rearrangement joins TRBV6-5 to TRBJ2-1; TRBD2 agrees at 7 bases. Germline V gene lookup returns CDR1 MNHEY and CDR2 SVGAGI. This CDR3 has 16 amino acids. V lost 0 bases, J lost 6 bases, and 8 bases stayed unmatched.

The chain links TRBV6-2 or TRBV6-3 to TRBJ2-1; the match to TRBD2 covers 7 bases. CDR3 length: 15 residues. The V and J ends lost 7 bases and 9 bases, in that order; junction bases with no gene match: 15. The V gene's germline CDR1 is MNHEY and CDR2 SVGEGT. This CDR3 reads CASTLPGPPGGEQFF. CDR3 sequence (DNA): TGTGCCAGCACTCTACCAGGGCCACCGGGAGGTGAGCAGTTCTTC.

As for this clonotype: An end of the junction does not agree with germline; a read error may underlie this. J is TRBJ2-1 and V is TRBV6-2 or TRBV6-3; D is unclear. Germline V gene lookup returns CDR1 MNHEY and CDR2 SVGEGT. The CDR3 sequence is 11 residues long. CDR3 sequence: CASSYPHGQFF. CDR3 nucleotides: TGTGCCAGCAGTTACCCCCACGGGCAGTTTTTC.

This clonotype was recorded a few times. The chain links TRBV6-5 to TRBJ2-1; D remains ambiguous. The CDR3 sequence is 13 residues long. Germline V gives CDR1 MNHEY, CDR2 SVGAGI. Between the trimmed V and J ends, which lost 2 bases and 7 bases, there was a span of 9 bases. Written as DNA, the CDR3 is TGTGCCAGCAGTTACCCCGGACGGAATGAGCAGTTCTTC. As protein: CASSYPGRNEQFF.

The CDR3 protein is CASSHHLTGGTPGSYVQYF. Written as DNA, the CDR3 is TGTGCCAGCAGCCACCACCTCACGGGAGGGACTCCTGGCTCCTACGTGCAGTACTTC. The chain couples TRBV4-2 to TRBJ2-4, with 8 nucleotides matching TRBD2. The CDR3 has 19 amino acids. Germline CDR1 reads LGHNA; CDR2 reads YNFKEQ. The ends lost 3 bases at V and 13 bases at J; junction bases unmatched: 26.

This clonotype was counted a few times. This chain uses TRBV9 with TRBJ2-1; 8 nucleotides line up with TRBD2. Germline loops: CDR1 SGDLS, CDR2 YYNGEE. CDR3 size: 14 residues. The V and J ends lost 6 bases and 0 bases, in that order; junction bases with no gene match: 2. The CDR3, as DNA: TGTGCCAGCACCGGGGGGGCCTCCTACAATGAGCAGTTCTTC. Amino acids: CASTGGASYNEQFF.

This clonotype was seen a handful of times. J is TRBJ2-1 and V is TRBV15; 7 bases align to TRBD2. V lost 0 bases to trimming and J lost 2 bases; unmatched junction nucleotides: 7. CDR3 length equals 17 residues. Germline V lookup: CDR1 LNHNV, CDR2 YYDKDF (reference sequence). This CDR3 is CATSREGRARAYNEQFF. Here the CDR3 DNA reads TGTGCCACCAGCAGAGAGGGGAGGGCCCGGGCCTACAATGAGCAGTTCTTC. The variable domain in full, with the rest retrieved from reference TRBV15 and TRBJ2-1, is DAMVIQNPRYQVTQFGKPVTLSCSQTLNHNVMYWYQQKSSQAPKLLFHYYDKDFNNEADTPDNFQSRRPNTSFCFLDIRSPGLGDTAMYLCATSREGRARAYNEQFFGPGTRLTVL.

The CDR3 loop is CASSPESYYGYTF. The DNA of the CDR3 is TGTGCCAGCAGCCCGGAGAGTTACTATGGCTACACCTTC. This chain uses TRBV11-1 with TRBJ1-2; D remains unclear. The CDR3 has 13 residues. Per germline, CDR1 SGHAT and CDR2 FQDESV (reference sequence). V dropped 5 bases and J dropped 3 bases, with 10 bases sitting between them.